This entry concerns a single T cell receptor (beta chain). Its antigen is unknown. Other DNA variants within this sample encode the same CDR3. These data originate in a study of cytomegalovirus exposure and HLA in healthy donors. Study summary: Of all 400 or so donors who were genotyped, 80% to 85% belonged to the Caucasian-associated ancestry cluster.

Whole-study results and caveats: More than 150 TCR beta chains were listed as cytomegalovirus-associated. Despite most TCR sequences being rare, some public TCRs occurred in many donors.

PCR employed 60 Vbeta and 13 Jbeta primers. The table came from immunoSEQ multiplex PCR; TCRdb's copy has only in-frame clones and leaves some out. The sample holds about 230,000 clones, around 89% seen once. Germline CDR1 reads GTSNPN; CDR2 reads SVGIG (reference sequence). CDR3 length equals 14 residues. The J segment lost 4 bases and the V segment lost 3 bases, leaving 5 bases of the junction unmatched. The rearrangement joins TRBV30 to TRBJ2-2; TRBD2 matches 7 bases. The receptor was isolated from a woman between 18 and 30 years old in good health and CMV-seronegative. Specimen: PBMCs. CDR3 residues: CAWRGTTTTGELFF. The CDR3, as DNA: TGTGCCTGGAGAGGGACTACAACCACCGGGGAGCTGTTTTTT. Full variable domain (outside the CDR3, taken from reference TRBV30 and TRBJ2-2): SQTIHQWPATLVQPVGSPLSLECTVEGTSNPNLYWYRQAAGRGLQLLFYSVGIGQISSEVPQNLSASRPQDRQFILSSKKLLLSDSGFYLCAWRGTTTTGELFFGEGSRLTVL.